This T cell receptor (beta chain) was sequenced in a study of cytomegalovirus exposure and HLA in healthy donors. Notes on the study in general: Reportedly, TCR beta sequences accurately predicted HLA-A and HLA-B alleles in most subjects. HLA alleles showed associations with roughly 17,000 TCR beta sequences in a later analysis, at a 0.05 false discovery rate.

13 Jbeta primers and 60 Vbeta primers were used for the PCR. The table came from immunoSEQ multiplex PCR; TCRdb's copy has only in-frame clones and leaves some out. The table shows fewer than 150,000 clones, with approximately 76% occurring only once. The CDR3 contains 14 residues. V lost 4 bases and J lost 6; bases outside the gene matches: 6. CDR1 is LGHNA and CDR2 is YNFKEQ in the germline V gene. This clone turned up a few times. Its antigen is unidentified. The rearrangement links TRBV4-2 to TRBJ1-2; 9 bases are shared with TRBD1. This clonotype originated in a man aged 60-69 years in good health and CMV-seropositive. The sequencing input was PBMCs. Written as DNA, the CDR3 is TGTGCCAGCAGCCCCCAGTGGGACAGGGATGGCTACACCTTC. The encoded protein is CASSPQWDRDGYTF.